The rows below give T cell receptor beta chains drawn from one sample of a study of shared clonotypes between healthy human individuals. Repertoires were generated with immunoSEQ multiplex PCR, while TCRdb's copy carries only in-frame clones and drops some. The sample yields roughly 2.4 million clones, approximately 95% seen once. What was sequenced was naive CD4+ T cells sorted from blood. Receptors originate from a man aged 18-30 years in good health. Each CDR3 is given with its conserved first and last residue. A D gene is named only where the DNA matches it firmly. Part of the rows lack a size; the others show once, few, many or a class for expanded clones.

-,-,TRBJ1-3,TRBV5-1,CASSLFPDPSGNTIYF,TGCGCCAGCAGCTTATTCCCGGACCCCTCTGGAAACACCATATATTTT
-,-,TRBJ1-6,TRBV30,CASAPGTHTPYNSPLHF,TGTGCCTCCGCCCCCGGGACTCATACCCCCTATAATTCACCCCTCCACTTT
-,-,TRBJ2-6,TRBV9,CASSVSLYQPGANVLTF,TGTGCCAGCAGCGTAAGCTTATATCAACCTGGGGCCAACGTCCTGACTTTC
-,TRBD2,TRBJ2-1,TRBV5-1,CASFAGGGPNHEQFF,TGCGCCAGCTTCGCTGGGGGAGGGCCTAATCATGAGCAGTTCTTC
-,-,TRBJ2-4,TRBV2,CASSEALQGGGKFTNIQYF,TGTGCCAGCAGTGAAGCGCTTCAGGGAGGGGGGAAGTTTACAAACATTCAGTACTTC
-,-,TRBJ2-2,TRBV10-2,CASSFVTTGELFF,TGCGCCAGCAGTTTCGTGACAACCGGGGAGCTGTTTTTT
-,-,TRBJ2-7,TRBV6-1,CASSQLGGPYYEQYF,TGTGCCAGCAGCCAACTTGGGGGCCCGTACTACGAGCAGTACTTC
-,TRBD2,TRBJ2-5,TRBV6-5,CASSYQGLAEETQYF,TGTGCCAGCAGTTACCAGGGACTAGCGGAAGAGACCCAGTACTTC
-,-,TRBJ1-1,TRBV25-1,CASSGSRGNTEAFF,TGTGCCAGCAGTGGGAGTCGTGGGAACACTGAAGCTTTCTTT
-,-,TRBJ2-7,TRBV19,CASSIRFVNDYEQYF,TGTGCCAGTAGTATTAGGTTTGTCAATGACTACGAGCAGTACTTC
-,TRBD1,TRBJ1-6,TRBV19,CASSATWTGDLHF,TGTGCCAGTAGTGCCACCTGGACAGGCGACCTCCACTTT
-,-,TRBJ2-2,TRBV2,CASSEQGSGELFF,TGTGCCAGCAGTGAACAGGGGTCCGGGGAGCTGTTTTTT
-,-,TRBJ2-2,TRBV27,CASGGQSSTGELFF,TGTGCCAGCGGAGGACAGTCCTCCACCGGGGAGCTGTTTTTT
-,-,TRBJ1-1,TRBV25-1,CASSDRRYTEAFF,TGTGCCAGCAGTGACCGAAGGTACACTGAAGCTTTCTTT
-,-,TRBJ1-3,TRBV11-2,CASSPRFSGNTIYF,TGTGCCAGCAGCCCCCGGTTCTCTGGAAACACCATATATTTT
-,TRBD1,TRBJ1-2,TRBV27,CAPGQGGGYTF,TGTGCCCCCGGACAGGGTGGAGGCTACACCTTC
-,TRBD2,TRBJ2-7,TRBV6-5,CASSYSASGNSYEQYF,TGTGCCAGCAGTTACTCTGCTAGCGGGAACTCCTACGAGCAGTACTTC
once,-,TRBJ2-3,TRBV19,CASGSSTDTQYF,TGTGCCAGTGGTTCTAGCACAGATACGCAGTATTTT
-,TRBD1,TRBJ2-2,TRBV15,CATSSRQGARVGTGELFF,TGTGCCACCAGCAGCCGACAGGGGGCGAGGGTTGGCACCGGGGAGCTGTTTTTT
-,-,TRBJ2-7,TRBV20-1,CSAAKDYEQYF,TGCAGTGCTGCGAAGGATTACGAGCAGTACTTC
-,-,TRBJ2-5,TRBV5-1,CASTRGGQETQYF,TGCGCCAGCACCCGGGGAGGTCAAGAGACCCAGTACTTC
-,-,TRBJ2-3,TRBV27,CASSFRAGAPYF,TGTGCCAGCAGTTTCCGGGCAGGGGCCCCGTATTTT
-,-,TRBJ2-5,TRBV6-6,CASSYSAGGQETQYF,TGTGCCAGCAGTTACTCGGCAGGGGGGCAAGAGACCCAGTACTTC
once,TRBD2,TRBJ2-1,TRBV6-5,CASRDPGLAVNEQFF,TGTGCCAGCAGGGATCCGGGACTAGCCGTCAATGAGCAGTTCTTC
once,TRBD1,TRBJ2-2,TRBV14,CASSWDRGYTGELFF,TGTGCCAGCAGCTGGGACAGGGGGTACACCGGGGAGCTGTTTTTT
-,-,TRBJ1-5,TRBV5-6,CASSGAGNQPQHF,TGTGCCAGCAGCGGAGCTGGGAATCAGCCCCAGCATTTT
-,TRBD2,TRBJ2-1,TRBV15,CATSREIAGGGEQFF,TGTGCCACCAGCAGAGAGATAGCGGGAGGTGGTGAGCAGTTCTTC
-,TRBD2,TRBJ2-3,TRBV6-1,CASSELAGGRTDTQYF,TGTGCCAGCAGTGAACTAGCGGGGGGCCGGACAGATACGCAGTATTTT
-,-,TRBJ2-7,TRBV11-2,CASSLDRSYEQYF,TGTGCCAGCAGCTTAGATCGGTCCTACGAGCAGTACTTC
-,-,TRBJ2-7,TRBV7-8,CASSLVPGIYEQYF,TGTGCCAGCAGCTTAGTGCCAGGGATCTACGAGCAGTACTTC
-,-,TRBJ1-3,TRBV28,CASSELPGTGNTIYF,TGTGCCAGCAGTGAATTACCCGGGACAGGAAACACCATATATTTT
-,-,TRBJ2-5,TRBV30,CAVTGVPGTQYF,TGTGCCGTCACCGGGGTACCGGGGACCCAGTACTTC
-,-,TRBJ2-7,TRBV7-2,CASSLVQERYEQYF,TGTGCCAGCAGCTTAGTTCAGGAACGCTACGAGCAGTACTTC
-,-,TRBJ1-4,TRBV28,CASSFSGTNEKLFF,TGTGCCAGCAGTTTCTCTGGAACTAATGAAAAACTGTTTTTT
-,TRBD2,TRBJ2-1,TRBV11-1,CASSPGLATYNEQFF,TGTGCCAGCAGCCCGGGACTAGCCACCTACAATGAGCAGTTCTTC
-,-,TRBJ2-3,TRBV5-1,CASSLGRETDTQYF,TGCGCCAGCAGCTTGGGTCGGGAAACAGATACGCAGTATTTT
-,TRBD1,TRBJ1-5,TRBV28,CASSFASQGGHQPQHF,TGTGCCAGCAGTTTCGCATCTCAGGGGGGACATCAGCCCCAGCATTTT
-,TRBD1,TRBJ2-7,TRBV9,CASSVRDRETYEQYF,TGTGCCAGCAGCGTCCGGGACAGGGAAACCTACGAGCAGTACTTC
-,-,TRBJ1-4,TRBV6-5,CASRSGRRNEKLFF,TGTGCCAGCAGATCCGGGAGGCGCAATGAAAAACTGTTTTTT
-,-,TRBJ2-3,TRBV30,CAWSVQGISTDTQYF,TGTGCCTGGAGTGTGCAGGGGATTAGCACAGATACGCAGTATTTT
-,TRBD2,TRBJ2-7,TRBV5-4,CASSLGTSGANEQYF,TGTGCCAGCAGCTTGGGAACTAGCGGAGCAAACGAGCAGTACTTC
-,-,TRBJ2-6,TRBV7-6,CASSRGNSGANVLTF,TGTGCCAGCAGTCGGGGAAACTCTGGGGCCAACGTCCTGACTTTC
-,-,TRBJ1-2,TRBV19,CASSTGTLANYGYTF,TGTGCCAGTAGCACAGGGACCCTAGCTAACTATGGCTACACCTTC
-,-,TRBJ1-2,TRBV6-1,CASSEGSALWSNYGYTF,TGTGCCAGCAGTGAAGGGTCGGCCCTTTGGAGCAACTATGGCTACACCTTC
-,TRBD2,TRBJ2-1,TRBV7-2,CASSLTSGSVNEQFF,TGTGCCAGCAGCTTGACTAGCGGGAGCGTGAATGAGCAGTTCTTC
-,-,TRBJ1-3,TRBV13,CASSFSGYTSGNTIYF,TGTGCCAGCAGCTTTTCTGGGTATACTTCTGGAAACACCATATATTTT
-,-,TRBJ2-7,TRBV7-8,CASSPSEGPTYEQYF,TGTGCCAGCAGCCCTTCGGAGGGCCCTACCTACGAGCAGTACTTC
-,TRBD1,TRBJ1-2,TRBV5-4,CASSPDRGGGYGYTF,TGTGCCAGCAGCCCGGACAGGGGGGGCGGCTATGGCTACACCTTC
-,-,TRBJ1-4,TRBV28,CASSTVHEKLFF,TGTGCCAGCTCGACAGTACATGAAAAACTGTTTTTT
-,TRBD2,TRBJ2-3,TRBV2,CASSEGGTRFTDTQYF,TGTGCCAGCAGTGAAGGTGGGACTAGGTTCACAGATACGCAGTATTTT
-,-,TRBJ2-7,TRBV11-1,CASSLGSGISSYEQYF,TGTGCCAGCAGTTTAGGTTCAGGGATCAGCTCCTACGAGCAGTACTTC
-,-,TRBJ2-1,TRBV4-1,CASSQGSGSYNEQFF,TGCGCCAGCAGCCAAGGTAGCGGCTCCTACAATGAGCAGTTCTTC
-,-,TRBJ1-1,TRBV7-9,CASSLAQSSPAFF,TGTGCCAGCAGCTTAGCGCAGTCTTCTCCGGCTTTCTTT
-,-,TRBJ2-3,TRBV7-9,CASSLRGSADTQYF,TGTGCCAGCAGCTTACGAGGGAGCGCAGATACGCAGTATTTT
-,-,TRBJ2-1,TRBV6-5,CASRRERANNEQFF,TGTGCCAGCAGAAGAGAAAGGGCGAACAATGAGCAGTTCTTC
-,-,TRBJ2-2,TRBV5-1,CASSLAKNTGELFF,TGCGCCAGCAGCTTGGCCAAGAACACCGGGGAGCTGTTTTTT
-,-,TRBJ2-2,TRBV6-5,CASSQRWTGELFF,TGTGCCAGCAGCCAGCGCTGGACCGGGGAGCTGTTTTTT
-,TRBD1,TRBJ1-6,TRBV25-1,CASSAGQLNSPLHF,TGTGCCAGCAGTGCGGGACAGCTTAATTCACCCCTCCACTTT